These 5 T cell receptor beta chains share one sample of origin, sequenced in a study of blood T cell repertoires in COVID-19. Generated by immunoSEQ multiplex PCR, the TCRdb table keeps only in-frame clones and is missing some. The repertoire holds some 160,000 clones, with around three quarters as singletons. The specimen was peripheral blood. The origin of the receptors is a man aged 60 to 75 with acute or convalescent COVID-19.

The V call is TRBV19, the J call TRBJ2-2, with D unclear. Germline V gene sequence: CDR1 LNHDA, CDR2 SQIVND (reference sequence). V was pared by 5 bases and J by 1 base, with 8 bases between. This CDR3 contains 14 residues. The CDR3 DNA follows: TGTGCCAGTAGTGGCACGGGGAACACCGGGGAGCTGTTTTTT. Encoded protein: CASSGTGNTGELFF.

The CDR3 region is CASSRGSSNQPQHF. The CDR3 bases are TGTGCCAGCAGCCGGGGTTCTAGCAATCAGCCCCAGCATTTT. The chain joins TRBV9 to TRBJ1-5; D is unclear. Germline assignment: CDR1 SGDLS and CDR2 YYNGEE. V gave up 4 bases and J gave up 0 bases, with 8 bases separating them. The CDR3 runs 14 residues.

This chain connects TRBV9 to TRBJ2-7, with D possibly TRBD2 on 5 matching bases. Trimming pared 0 bases from V and 5 bases from J, leaving 15 bases between. Germline loops: CDR1 SGDLS, CDR2 YYNGEE. The CDR3 covers 15 residues. This CDR3 is CASSVASEGMNEQYF. As DNA, the CDR3 is TGTGCCAGCAGCGTAGCTTCTGAGGGCATGAACGAGCAGTACTTC. The complete variable domain, with remaining parts taken from reference TRBV9 and TRBJ2-7, reads DSGVTQTPKHLITATGQRVTLRCSPRSGDLSVYWYQQSLDQGLQFLIQYYNGEERAKGNILERFSAQQFPDLHSELNLSSLELGDSALYFCASSVASEGMNEQYFGPGTRLTVT.

V is TRBV11-2 and J is TRBJ2-6, with a tentative D call TRBD2 (6 bases). This CDR3 region has 16 residues. Trimming pared 5 bases from V and 1 base from J, leaving 12 bases between. Germline CDR1 SGHAT, CDR2 FQNNGV. In nucleotides, the CDR3 is TGTGCCAGCAGCCCTCATGGGACTTCTGGGGCCAACGTCCTGACTTTC. As protein: CASSPHGTSGANVLTF.

The chain recombines TRBV14 with TRBJ2-5; 7 bases line up with TRBD1. Germline V gene data show CDR1 as SGHDN and CDR2 as FVKESK. The CDR3 has 14 residues. V gave up 5 bases and J gave up 2 bases; unmatched junction bases: 5. The CDR3 here is CASSLWTGQETQYF. In DNA form, the CDR3 reads TGTGCCAGCAGCTTATGGACAGGTCAAGAGACCCAGTACTTC.